This record covers a single T cell receptor (beta chain). This clone was seen only once. Its recognized antigen is unknown. No much larger clonotype is one base removed from it; base qualities were not supplied. An Illumina MiSeq was used to sequence the TCRbeta libraries, yielding an average of around 41,000 productive templates per sample. Multiplex PCR amplification was used to generate TCRbeta CDR3 libraries with the immunoSEQ assay. In the authors' own workflow: Repertoire diversity was computed as previously defined, with values near 0 indicating extremely monoclonal samples. Not all clones reach the TCRdb copy of this immuneACCESS table, which keeps in-frame sequences only. Checked studies attribute under half of the gap to unresolved V genes and leave the rest unexplained. Clonal size and the V and J genes are those of that table, whereas D and trimming came from the DNA. For this sample the table gives approximately 42,000 clones, of which about 81% were detected only once. The ten largest clones capture 0.4% to 0.55% of the sample.

These data are taken from a study of STAT3 mutations in large granular lymphocyte leukemia (dated by TCRdb to between 2018 and 2021). In terms of the full investigation: Canonical activating STAT3 mutations were detected in roughly half of the longitudinally sequenced T-LGLL patients. Over half of the T-LGLL patients were given one or more immunosuppressive therapy regimens, and roughly 40% of the treated patients had a hematologic response. To reconstruct clonal hierarchy and dynamics, serial deep sequencing of TCRbeta CDR3 and STAT3 was performed in patients with T-cell large granular lymphocyte leukemia. From an initial cohort of hundreds of LGL patients, roughly 20 representative T-LGLL cases were chosen for longitudinal sequencing of TCRbeta and STAT3. As controls within the study, a couple of patients with natural killer LGL leukemia were also sequenced longitudinally. On average, sequencing was done at 3 to 5 time points per patient, with the number of samplings ranging from 2 to 8. Results and caveats for the whole study, not just this receptor: Every T-LGLL patient showed at least one immunodominant TCRbeta clonotype, and about half showed multiple immunodominant subclonotypes. In 6 of 18 patients, TCR clonotype switching occurred after therapy, and every newly emerging clone was STAT3 wild type. Because no samples were available when a clone first appeared, clonal expansion was inferred from samplings taken at other points. The linking of therapy response to changes in TCR clonal burden was complicated by variable intervals between samplings and differing treatment regimens. Persisting codominant clonotypes in some patients meant a small but highly pathogenic clone may have been missed. Several patients had a dominant TCR clone burden greater than the STAT3 mutant burden, which suggests that the STAT3 mutation arose secondarily within a clone that had already expanded.

DNA was extracted from blood mononuclear cells, with the same DNA used for both TCR and STAT3 sequencing. CDR1 and CDR2 are drawn from the germline V gene: MDHEN, SYDVKM. Relative to germline, V is 6 bases shorter and J is 7 bases shorter, with 13 bases between their ends. Spanning cysteine to phenylalanine, the CDR3 consists of 13 amino acids. The sequence is cut down to CDR3 DNA, 39 bases in frame from base 1. Material: PBMCs. This chain joins TRBV28 to TRBJ1-5; a weak D assignment points to TRBD1 (6 bases agree). The clonotype originates from a human donor with T large granular lymphocyte leukemia. Some clones in this sample may be carry-over from other donors' samples. The nucleotides read TGTGCCAGCAGCCTAGGACAGATCCAGCCCCAGCATTTT. Its protein product is CASSLGQIQPQHF. Where the CDR3 stops, the reference TRBV28 and TRBJ1-5 genes take over; the full variable domain is DVKVTQSSRYLVKRTGEKVFLECVQDMDHENMFWYRQDPGLGLRLIYFSYDVKMKEKGDIPEGYSVSREKKERFSLILESASTNQTSMYLCASSLGQIQPQHFGDGTRLSIL.